These 7 T cell receptor beta chains were all obtained from the same sample, sequenced in a study of graft-versus-host responses after intestinal transplantation. The researchers put around 200,000 CFSE-labeled responder cells into plates with around 200,000 irradiated, violet-dye-labeled stimulator cells. The protocol was immunoSEQ multiplex PCR, while the TCRdb copy is restricted to in-frame clones and leaves out a portion. The table lists about 7,000 clones, around a third of them singletons. The sample in question was alloreactive CD8+ T cells from a mixed lymphocyte reaction culture, obtained before transplantation. Regarding subset: CFSE-low proliferating T cells sorted from roughly six-day pre-transplant mixed lymphocyte reaction (GvH or HvG direction). The receptors were gathered from a human patient who was an organ donor for intestinal transplantation.

The V call is TRBV9, the J call TRBJ2-3; weak D call: TRBD1 (5 bases). Trimming removed 0 bases at V and 1 base at J, with 15 bases between. This CDR3 spans 17 amino acids. Per the germline V gene, CDR1 is SGDLS and CDR2 is YYNGEE. In nucleotides, the CDR3 is TGTGCCAGCAGCGTAGAGTGGGATCGCAGGGGCACAGATACGCAGTATTTT. It translates to CASSVEWDRRGTDTQYF.

This chain joins TRBV4-1 and TRBJ2-1; 7 bases map to TRBD2. The V segment lost 2 bases and the J segment 12 bases; nucleotides outside the gene matches: 10. Germline V lookup: CDR1 MGHRA, CDR2 YSYEKL. This CDR3 has 14 amino acids. The CDR3 sequence: CASSQIGRPEGQFF. As DNA, the CDR3 is TGCGCCAGCAGCCAAATCGGGAGGCCTGAGGGGCAGTTCTTC.

V usage is TRBV7-3 and J usage is TRBJ2-7, with D perhaps given as TRBD1 or TRBD2 (5 bases each). The V end lost 4 bases, the J end lost 5 bases, and 18 bases lay between the germline ends. The CDR3 totals 15 residues. In germline, CDR1 is SGHTA, CDR2 FQGTGA. DNA of the CDR3: TGTGCCAGCAGCTCAGGGAGTGGGGTTAAGGACGAGCAGTACTTC. This sequence encodes CASSSGSGVKDEQYF. The variable domain in full, with the rest retrieved from reference TRBV7-3 and TRBJ2-7, is GAGVSQTPSNKVTEKGKYVELRCDPISGHTALYWYRQSLGQGPEFLIYFQGTGAADDSGLPNDRFFAVRPEGSVSTLKIQRTERGDSAVYLCASSSGSGVKDEQYFGPGTRLTVT.

With regard to this clone: An end of the junction differs from the germline gene, which may be a read error. This chain links TRBV2 with TRBJ2-1; D assignment may be TRBD1 or TRBD2 (5 bases each). The CDR3 covers 13 residues. Per the germline V gene, CDR1 is SNHLY and CDR2 is FYNNEI. CDR3 coding DNA: TGTCCCAGTTCCGGACACGGGGCGTTGGGGCAGTTCTTC. As protein: CPSSGHGALGQFF.

The chain is built from TRBV4-3 and TRBJ1-6; 7 bases line up with TRBD1. This CDR3 contains 15 residues. CDR1 is LGHNA and CDR2 is YSLEER in the germline V gene. With V trimmed by 0 bases and J by 6 bases, 2 bases remained unmatched. CDR3 in DNA: TGCGCCAGCAGCCAAGATGCAGGGGGTAATTCACCCCTCCACTTT. This sequence encodes CASSQDAGGNSPLHF.

The CDR3 reads CASSYLRGNYNSPLHF. The CDR3 DNA reads TGTGCCAGCAGCTACCTCAGGGGAAACTATAATTCACCCCTCCACTTT. This chain connects TRBV5-6 to TRBJ1-6; D is possibly TRBD1 (6 bases). The germline V and J ends were trimmed by 3 bases and 3 bases, with 13 bases remaining between them. The CDR3 length is 16 residues. Germline CDR1 reads SGHDT; CDR2 reads YYEEEE.

This clone was counted only a few times. The rearrangement joins TRBV7-9 to TRBJ1-5; 10 nucleotides match TRBD1. Unmatched junction bases numbered 7, after V lost 4 bases and J lost 4 bases. Germline V gene data show CDR1 as SEHNR and CDR2 as FQNEAQ (reference sequence). This CDR3 is 16 amino acids long. The CDR3 spells CASSSEPGQGNQPQHF. CDR3 in DNA: TGTGCCAGCAGCTCGGAACCGGGACAGGGGAATCAGCCCCAGCATTTT. The complete variable domain, with remaining parts taken from reference TRBV7-9 and TRBJ1-5, reads DTGVSQNPRHKITKRGQNVTFRCDPISEHNRLYWYRQTLGQGPEFLTYFQNEAQLEKSRLLSDRFSAERPKGSFSTLEIQRTEQGDSAMYLCASSSEPGQGNQPQHFGDGTRLSIL.